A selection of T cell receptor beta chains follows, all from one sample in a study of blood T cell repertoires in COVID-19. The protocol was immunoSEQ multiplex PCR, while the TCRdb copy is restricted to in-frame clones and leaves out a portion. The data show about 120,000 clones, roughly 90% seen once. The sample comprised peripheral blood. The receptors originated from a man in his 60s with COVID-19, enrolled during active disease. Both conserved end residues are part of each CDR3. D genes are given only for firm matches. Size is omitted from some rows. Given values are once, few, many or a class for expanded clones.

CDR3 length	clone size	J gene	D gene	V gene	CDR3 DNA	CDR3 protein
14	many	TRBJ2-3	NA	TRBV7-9	TGTGCCAGCAGCTTAGAGGGGAGCACAGATACGCAGTATTTT	CASSLEGSTDTQYF
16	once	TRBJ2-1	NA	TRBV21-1	TGTGCCAGCAGCAAATTACTAGCGGGAGTGGACAATGAGCAGTTCTTC	CASSKLLAGVDNEQFF
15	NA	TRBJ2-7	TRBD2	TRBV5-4	TGTGCCAGCAGCTTCGGACTAGCGGGATCTTACGAGCAGTACTTC	CASSFGLAGSYEQYF
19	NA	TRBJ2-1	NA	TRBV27	TGTGCCAGCAGTTCCAGACGGGAACTAGTCCGGAAATCCTACAATGAGCAGTTCTTC	CASSSRRELVRKSYNEQFF
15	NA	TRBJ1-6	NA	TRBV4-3	TGCGCCAGCAGCCAAGAAGCGGGGGGAAATTCACCCCTCCACTTT	CASSQEAGGNSPLHF
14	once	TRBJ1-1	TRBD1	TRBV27	TGTGCCAGGGGGACAGACATAATGAACACTGAAGCTTTCTTT	CARGTDIMNTEAFF
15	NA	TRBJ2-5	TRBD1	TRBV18	TGTGCCAGCTCACCTCGGACAGGGGGCGGAGAGACCCAGTACTTC	CASSPRTGGGETQYF
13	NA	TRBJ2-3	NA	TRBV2	TGTGCCAGCAGGGAGGGATCCACAGATACGCAGTATTTT	CASREGSTDTQYF
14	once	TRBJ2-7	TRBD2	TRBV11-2	TGTGCCAGCACCCTGACTAGCGGGAATGGGGAGCAGTACTTC	CASTLTSGNGEQYF
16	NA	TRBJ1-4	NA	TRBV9	TGTGCCAGCAGCGTAGGATCCGACAGAGTTAATGAAAAACTGTTTTTT	CASSVGSDRVNEKLFF
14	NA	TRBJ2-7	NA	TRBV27	TGTGCCAGCAGTTCGTGGACTGAGTCCTACGAGCAGTACTTC	CASSSWTESYEQYF
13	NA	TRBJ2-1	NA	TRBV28	TGTGCCAGCAGTCTTCTGGGGGGATCGAAGCAGTTCTTC	CASSLLGGSKQFF
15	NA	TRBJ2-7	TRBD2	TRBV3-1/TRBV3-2	TGTGCCAGCAGAAAACTAGCGGGCCCCGACTACGAGCAGTACTTC	CASRKLAGPDYEQYF
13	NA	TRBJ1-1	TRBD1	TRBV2	TGTGCCAACCAAAGACAGGGGGACACTGAAGCTTTCTTT	CANQRQGDTEAFF
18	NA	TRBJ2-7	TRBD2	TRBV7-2	TGTGCCAGCAGCTTAGGGGGGACTAGCGGGGTAGGGATCCACGAGCAGTACTTC	CASSLGGTSGVGIHEQYF
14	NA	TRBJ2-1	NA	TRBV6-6	TGTGCCAGCAGTTACGGACATTACAATAATGAGCAGTTCTTC	CASSYGHYNNEQFF
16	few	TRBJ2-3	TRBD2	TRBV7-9	TGTGCCAGCAGCTCGACTAGCGGGATGAGGGCAGATACGCAGTATTTT	CASSSTSGMRADTQYF
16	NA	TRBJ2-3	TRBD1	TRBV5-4	TGTGCCAGCAGCTTGAACAGGGGGATAGACGCAGATACGCAGTATTTT	CASSLNRGIDADTQYF
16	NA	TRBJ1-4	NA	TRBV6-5	TGTGCCAGCAGTTACTCGAAAGGGTCGGGGGGTGAAAAACTGTTTTTT	CASSYSKGSGGEKLFF
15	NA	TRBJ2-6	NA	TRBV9	TGTGCCAGCAGCGTAGGTTACTCTGGGGCCAACGTCCTGACTTTC	CASSVGYSGANVLTF
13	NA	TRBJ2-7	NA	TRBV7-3	TGTGCCAGCAGCTTAATAGTACAGAGCGAGCAGTACTTC	CASSLIVQSEQYF
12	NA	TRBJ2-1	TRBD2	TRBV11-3	TGTGCCAGCAGCTTAGAAGCGGGAGTGCAGTTCTTC	CASSLEAGVQFF
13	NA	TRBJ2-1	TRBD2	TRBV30	TGTGCCTGGCAGCGGGAGGGGGGCAATGAGCAGTTCTTC	CAWQREGGNEQFF
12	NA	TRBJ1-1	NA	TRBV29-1	TGCAGCGCTGGTGCGGGCGGAACTGAAGCTTTCTTT	CSAGAGGTEAFF